These 3 T cell receptor beta chains came from one sample sequenced in a study of blood T cell repertoires in COVID-19. Profiling relied on immunoSEQ multiplex PCR, and the TCRdb table lists in-frame clones only, not all of them. This table holds about 330,000 clones, 88% found once. Source material: PBMCs or T cells enriched from blood (not recorded which). The receptors were sampled from a man aged 25 to 45 who had recovered from COVID-19.

This chain links TRBV9 with TRBJ2-1, with TRBD1 identical over 9 bases. This CDR3 has 15 amino acids. Germline V gene lookup returns CDR1 SGDLS and CDR2 YYNGEE. The ends lost 3 bases at V and 6 bases at J; junction bases unmatched: 7. The CDR3 DNA follows: TGTGCCAGCAGCGCCGGGACAGGGAATGGCAATGAGCAGTTCTTC. Its translation: CASSAGTGNGNEQFF.

This clone has only one observation. The V gene is TRBV30, the J gene TRBJ1-1, with D unclear. This CDR3 has 14 amino acids. The germline gives CDR1 GTSNPN, CDR2 SVGIG (reference sequence). V lost 0 bases to trimming and J lost 8 bases, with 16 bases between them. In DNA form, the CDR3 reads TGTGCCTGGAGTGTTCCCCCCACGGCGGGGGAAGCTTTCTTT. Translating it yields CAWSVPPTAGEAFF.

The rearrangement uses TRBV18 and TRBJ2-7; D is unresolved. V gave up 6 bases and J gave up 2 bases, with 11 bases separating them. CDR1 is KGHSH and CDR2 is LQKENI in the germline V gene. This CDR3 has 13 amino acids. The CDR3 loop is CASSPRGPYEQYF. The CDR3 region has the DNA TGTGCCAGCTCGCCAAGAGGCCCCTACGAGCAGTACTTC.